Below are 27 T cell receptor beta chains sequenced from a single sample in a study of blood T cell repertoires in COVID-19. Clones were sequenced by immunoSEQ multiplex PCR, and TCRdb holds only the in-frame ones, with some missing. The sample lists approximately 200,000 clones; roughly four fifths were seen once. Input material: PBMCs or T cells enriched from blood (not recorded which). These receptors all stem from a woman in her thirties or forties with acute COVID-19.

The chain joins TRBV3-1 (or the pseudogene TRBV3-2) to TRBJ2-7; 7 bases fit TRBD2. J gave up 7 bases and V 8 bases, and 11 bases lay outside the gene matches. This CDR3 has 13 amino acids. The V gene's germline CDR1 is LGHDT and CDR2 YNNKEL (reference sequence). In nucleotides, the CDR3 is TGTGCCAGCGGGCAGCGGGGAAGAATGGAGCAGTACTTC. The encoded protein is CASGQRGRMEQYF.

This chain connects TRBV18 to TRBJ2-7; 8 bases line up with TRBD2. Unmatched junction bases numbered 10, after V lost 3 bases and J lost 6 bases. The length of the CDR3 is 15 residues. Germline values: CDR1 KGHSH, CDR2 LQKENI. The DNA for the CDR3 is TGTGCCAGCTCACCCCCGGGGGGGGGTCCACGCGAGCAGTACTTC. This codes for CASSPPGGGPREQYF.

J is TRBJ2-7 and V is TRBV4-1; tentative D call: TRBD2 (6 bases). V was clipped by 2 bases and J by 3 bases, with 17 bases between them. The CDR3 has 16 residues. The germline CDR1 and CDR2 sequences are MGHRA and YSYEKL. CDR3 bases: TGCGCCAGCAGCCAACCATCTGGGGACTTACGCTACGAGCAGTACTTC. This codes for CASSQPSGDLRYEQYF.

CDR3 sequence reads: CASSVGRGGWGTGELFF. The CDR3 DNA follows: TGTGCCAGCAGCGTAGGAAGAGGGGGCTGGGGCACCGGGGAGCTGTTTTTT. The chain employs TRBV9 and TRBJ2-2; TRBD1 matches 7 bases. The CDR3 extends over 17 amino acids. Losses at the gene ends were 0 bases for V and 4 bases for J; bases not matched to a gene: 9. Germline V gives CDR1 SGDLS, CDR2 YYNGEE.

The chain combines TRBV6-5 with TRBJ2-2; maybe TRBD2 (6 bases). This CDR3 is built from 15 residues. Per germline, CDR1 MNHEY and CDR2 SVGAGI. V lost 8 bases and J 8 bases, leaving 21 bases between the germline ends. The CDR3 DNA is TGTGCCAGCCGGGGGTCGGCTTTCCGAACGGGGGAGCTGTTTTTT. Residues: CASRGSAFRTGELFF.

A few counts support this clone. The chain recombines TRBV30 with TRBJ2-1; D might be TRBD2 (6 bases). Germline V CDR1 and CDR2: GTSNPN, SVGIG (reference sequence). The CDR3 is made up of 17 amino acids. V was pared by 1 base and J by 5 bases, with 21 bases between. The CDR3 loop is CAWSDKIKRVFNNEQFF. In nucleotides, the CDR3 is TGTGCCTGGAGTGATAAAATAAAGCGGGTATTCAACAATGAGCAGTTCTTC.

This clone was recorded once. This chain connects TRBV3-1 (or the pseudogene TRBV3-2) to TRBJ2-7; TRBD2 matches at 12 bases. In germline, CDR1 is LGHDT, CDR2 YNNKEL (reference sequence). This CDR3 has 15 residues. J was trimmed by 1 base and V by 3 bases; bases with no gene match: 1. The CDR3 bases are TGTGCCAGCAGCCAGACTAGCGGGGGATCCTACGAGCAGTACTTC. Encoded protein: CASSQTSGGSYEQYF.

The chain links TRBV4-1 to TRBJ1-4; D not certain. The CDR3 extends over 15 amino acids. Germline V gene lookup returns CDR1 MGHRA and CDR2 YSYEKL. V lost 4 bases and J lost 0, with 9 bases in between. The CDR3 reads CASSLLFTTNEKLFF. The CDR3 bases are TGCGCCAGCAGCCTCCTATTCACAACTAATGAAAAACTGTTTTTT.

The rearrangement joins TRBV12-3 or TRBV12-4 to TRBJ2-3, with D perhaps TRBD2 (5 bases). V gave up 10 bases and J gave up 6 bases, with 14 bases separating them. The CDR3 loop spans 12 amino acids. In nucleotides, the CDR3 is TGTGCCACGGGGTATTACGGGGATACGCAGTATTTT. Protein sequence: CATGYYGDTQYF.

The chain is built from TRBV7-2 and TRBJ1-4; tentative D call: TRBD1 (6 bases). Germline V gene sequence: CDR1 SGHTA, CDR2 FQGNSA. The length of the CDR3 is 14 residues. V was clipped by 1 base and J by 8 bases, with 11 bases between them. CDR3 loop: CASSLVGGGEKLFF. The DNA for the CDR3 is TGTGCCAGCAGCTTAGTAGGGGGTGGCGAAAAACTGTTTTTT.

This chain connects TRBV7-2 to TRBJ1-3; 7 bases line up with TRBD1. This CDR3 comprises 16 residues. Germline CDR1 reads SGHTA; CDR2 reads FQGNSA. After removal of 3 bases from V and 4 bases from J, the junction contained 9 bases not matched to a gene. The chain's CDR3 is CASSFSTGLSGNTIYF. The CDR3 DNA follows: TGTGCCAGCAGCTTTTCGACAGGGTTAAGCGGAAACACCATATATTTT.

The chain is built from TRBV7-8 and TRBJ1-1; D ambiguous. The CDR3 totals 14 residues. V lost 5 bases, J lost 0 bases, and 10 bases lay in between. Per the germline V gene, CDR1 is SGHVS and CDR2 is FQNEAQ. This chain's CDR3 is CASSPRTMNTEAFF. The DNA for the CDR3 is TGTGCCAGCAGCCCGAGAACTATGAACACTGAAGCTTTCTTT.

The chain recombines TRBV3-1 (or the pseudogene TRBV3-2) with TRBJ2-5; a weak D match, TRBD2 (5 bases). In germline, CDR1 is LGHDT, CDR2 YNNKEL (reference sequence). The V end lost 0 bases, the J end lost 7 bases, and 15 bases lay between the germline ends. The CDR3 is made up of 15 amino acids. As DNA, the CDR3 is TGTGCCAGCAGCCAAGATCTGGGCCCGGGAAGGACCCAGTACTTC. Its protein is CASSQDLGPGRTQYF.

The chain has TRBV7-9 and TRBJ2-5; 7 bases are a match to TRBD2. V lost 1 base and J lost 5; bases outside the gene matches: 10. Germline CDR1 reads SEHNR; CDR2 reads FQNEAQ (reference sequence). There are 16 residues in the CDR3. The CDR3 sequence: CASSLEGIPGGETQYF. Written as DNA, the CDR3 is TGTGCCAGCAGCTTAGAAGGGATCCCCGGGGGGGAGACCCAGTACTTC.

The chain links TRBV5-1 to TRBJ2-2; 7 bases are a match to TRBD1. CDR3 length equals 16 residues. J gave up 1 base and V 0 bases, and 3 bases lay outside the gene matches. Looked up from germline, CDR1 is SGHRS and CDR2 is YFSETQ. CDR3 amino acids: CASSLAGTVNTGELFF. The CDR3 DNA is TGCGCCAGCAGCTTGGCCGGGACAGTGAACACCGGGGAGCTGTTTTTT.

This clone occurred once. CDR3 loop: CASSVSPGLTGVTDTQYF. DNA of the CDR3: TGTGCCAGCAGCGTTAGTCCCGGGCTAACGGGAGTCACAGATACGCAGTATTTT. The chain couples TRBV9 to TRBJ2-3; possibly TRBD2 for D (6 bases). The CDR3 covers 18 residues. V lost 2 bases and J lost 2, with 21 bases in between. Germline CDR1 and CDR2: SGDLS and YYNGEE.

This clone has more than one count but fewer than ten. V usage is TRBV30 and J usage is TRBJ2-1; no clear D. V dropped 6 bases and J dropped 3 bases, with 9 bases sitting between them. Germline values: CDR1 GTSNPN, CDR2 SVGIG (reference sequence). The CDR3 sequence is 12 residues long. CDR3 in DNA: TGTGCCTGTGTACTCAACTACAATGAGCAGTTCTTC. Its translation: CACVLNYNEQFF.

The CDR3 nucleotides read TGTGCCAGCAGTGAAGTATTGGGACAGATGAACACTGAAGCTTTCTTT. It codes for CASSEVLGQMNTEAFF. V and J are TRBV6-1 and TRBJ1-1; 7 nucleotides match TRBD1. There are 16 residues in the CDR3. The V and J ends lost 1 base and 0 bases, in that order; junction bases with no gene match: 5. Germline assignment: CDR1 MNHNS and CDR2 SASEGT.

The V and J genes are TRBV5-5 and TRBJ1-2; D is undetermined. Germline V CDR1 and CDR2: SGHKS, YYEKEE (reference sequence). The CDR3 length is 15 residues. Trimming took 5 bases from V and 2 from J, leaving 16 bases between them. CDR3 in amino acids: CASSSGTSLNYGYTF. CDR3 coding DNA: TGTGCCAGCAGTTCAGGTACTAGCCTAAACTATGGCTACACCTTC.

This clone was counted only a few times. This sequence joins TRBV11-2 and TRBJ1-4; tentative D call: TRBD1 (6 bases). Per germline, CDR1 SGHAT and CDR2 FQNNGV. The CDR3 extends over 16 amino acids. With 5 bases removed from V and 3 bases from J, the gap between germline ends came to 16 bases. CDR3 protein: CASSAGVGGANEKLFF. CDR3 nucleotide sequence: TGTGCCAGCAGCGCGGGAGTAGGGGGGGCTAATGAAAAACTGTTTTTT.

This clone was counted many times. The V gene is TRBV24-1, the J gene TRBJ2-5; 12 bases match TRBD2. The CDR3 extends over 14 amino acids. After removal of 5 bases from V and 3 bases from J, the junction contained 0 bases not matched to a gene. The germline gives CDR1 KGHDR, CDR2 SFDVKD. DNA for the CDR3: TGTGCCACCAGTGGGACTAGCGGGGAAGAGACCCAGTACTTC. Translated: CATSGTSGEETQYF.

This chain connects TRBV30 to TRBJ1-1, with 7 bases matching TRBD1. Trimming removed 1 base from V and 1 base from J; junction bases left unmatched: 6. The CDR3 loop spans 15 amino acids. Germline V gene lookup returns CDR1 GTSNPN and CDR2 SVGIG (reference sequence). The CDR3 bases are TGTGCCTGGAGTGCAACCGGGACAGCGAACACTGAAGCTTTCTTT. Encoded protein: CAWSATGTANTEAFF.

The rearrangement joins TRBV13 to TRBJ2-7; no reliable D call. The V and J ends lost 5 bases and 1 base respectively, with 18 bases between them. Germline-derived CDR1 and CDR2 are PRHDT and FYEKMQ (reference sequence). The CDR3 runs to 16 residues. The CDR3 coding sequence is TGTGCCAGCAGCATCTGGTCGATGGGCAAGTCCTACGAGCAGTACTTC. This gives the protein CASSIWSMGKSYEQYF. Drawing the rest from reference TRBV13 and TRBJ2-7, the complete variable domain is AAGVIQSPRHLIKEKRETATLKCYPIPRHDTVYWYQQGPGQDPQFLISFYEKMQSDKGSIPDRFSAQQFSDYHSELNMSSLELGDSALYFCASSIWSMGKSYEQYFGPGTRLTVT.

Only a few counts were recorded for this clone. This chain links TRBV7-2 with TRBJ1-2; D is unresolved. This CDR3 is 14 amino acids long. Trimming took 1 base from V and 2 from J, leaving 8 bases between them. CDR1 is SGHTA, CDR2 FQGNSA, per germline. In DNA form, the CDR3 reads TGTGCCAGCAGCTTAGGGAGCAGAAACTATGGCTACACCTTC. Its translation is CASSLGSRNYGYTF.

The chain couples TRBV3-1 (or the pseudogene TRBV3-2) to TRBJ2-1; tentative D call: TRBD1 (5 bases). There are 12 residues in the CDR3. Germline CDR1 and CDR2: LGHDT and YNNKEL (reference sequence). The germline V and J ends were trimmed by 4 bases and 9 bases, with 10 bases remaining between them. DNA for the CDR3: TGTGCCAGCAGCCTTAGCAGGGTTGAGCAGTTCTTC. The encoded protein is CASSLSRVEQFF.

This chain links TRBV3-1 (or the pseudogene TRBV3-2) with TRBJ1-5; D is ambiguous. Trimming removed 0 bases from V and 3 bases from J, with 6 bases in between. Germline CDR1 LGHDT, CDR2 YNNKEL (reference sequence). The CDR3 contains 14 residues. CDR3 sequence reads: CASSQDATNQPQHF. Written as DNA, the CDR3 is TGTGCCAGCAGCCAAGATGCTACCAATCAGCCCCAGCATTTT.

The J gene is TRBJ1-1, the V gene TRBV12-2; the listed D gene, TRBD1, was not tested against the DNA. TRBV12-2 is a known pseudogene. This CDR3 spans 13 amino acids. The CDR3 protein is CASRRHSNTEAFF. The CDR3 coding sequence is TGTGCAAGTCGCCGACACTCGAACACTGAAGCTTTCTTT.